This T cell receptor (beta chain) was documented in a study of CD8 T cells in Susac syndrome. CDR3 size: 13 residues. Germline-derived CDR1 and CDR2 are MGHRA and YSYEKL. Trimming pared 7 bases from V and 8 bases from J, leaving 16 bases between. About this clonotype itself: The target antigen is unknown.

Study results and caveats: The CD4+ T cell repertoires of Susac syndrome were found to show no clonal expansion.

Patients with Susac syndrome met the recently defined diagnostic criteria for definite or probable disease. Negative isolation was used for CD8+ and CD4+ T cells, and FACS enrichment was applied to TEMRA cells. RNA totalling roughly 0.5 to 1 ug underwent reverse transcription with random hexamers. TCRdb passed the immunoSEQ multiplex PCR reads through MiXCR, listing each CDR3 protein once. Of 150,000 to 160,000 distinct CDR3 sequences detected, approximately 96% appear once; the ten largest clones hold about 0.16%. The V call is TRBV4-1, the J call TRBJ2-3; D is uncertain. The specimen was CD4+ T cells from PBMCs. This TCR derives from a human donor with Susac syndrome. As DNA, the CDR3 is TGCGCCAGCAAAGAGGCAGGTTACGGTACGCAGTATTTT. It yields the protein CASKEAGYGTQYF.